This is a list of T cell receptor beta chains from one sample in a study of Ad26.COV2.S vaccination and SARS-CoV-2 variants. Libraries were prepared by immunoSEQ multiplex PCR; TCRdb keeps only in-frame clonotypes and omits some of them. This sample carries 440,000 or so clones, about 92% of them seen once, and the ten largest clones take around 1.7%. The sequencing here drew on peripheral blood, taken in a trial of Ad26.COV2.S vaccine versus placebo. These receptor sequences come from a person between 18 and 65 years old who received the Ad26.COV2.S COVID-19 vaccine or a placebo. The CDR3 runs from the conserved cysteine through the conserved F or W. A D gene is named only where the DNA matches it firmly. The listing skips clone size in some rows; elsewhere it reads once, few, many or a size class.

NA NA TRBJ1-5 TRBV10-3 TGTGCCATCTCTGCAAATAGCAATCAGCCCCAGCATTTT CAISANSNQPQHF
TRBD2 NA TRBJ2-1 TRBV5-1 TGCGCCAGCAGCTTGGCGGCGGGGGGCTACAATGAGCAGTTCTTC CASSLAAGGYNEQFF
NA NA TRBJ1-1 TRBV19 TGTGCCAGTAGTATTGCGTCGGGTTTCGCTGAAGCTTTCTTT CASSIASGFAEAFF
TRBD2 NA TRBJ2-1 TRBV18 TGTGCCAGCTCACCTCAGGGACTAGCGGGGGGCCATCGCTCCTACAATGAGCAGTTCTTC CASSPQGLAGGHRSYNEQFF
TRBD1 once TRBJ1-1 TRBV5-1 TGCGCCAGCAGCTCTGCAGGGGGTAGGACTGAAGCTTTCTTT CASSSAGGRTEAFF
TRBD1 NA TRBJ1-1 TRBV7-6 TGTGCCAGCAGCCAGGGGACAGGGAGGAACACTGAAGCTTTCTTT CASSQGTGRNTEAFF
NA NA TRBJ2-1 TRBV7-8 TGTGCCAGCAGCTTAGCGTCAGGGGTCCCCTACAATGAGCAGTTCTTC CASSLASGVPYNEQFF
TRBD1 NA TRBJ2-6 TRBV7-9 TGTGCCAGCAGCCTACCTCGGTTGGCAGGGGGCGCTGGGGCCAACGTCCTGACTTTC CASSLPRLAGGAGANVLTF
NA NA TRBJ1-2 TRBV2 TGTGCCAGCAGTATAGAGGCGGGCTACACCTTC CASSIEAGYTF
NA NA TRBJ1-4 TRBV5-4 TGTGCCAGCAGCTTGACCCTGGAGGAAAAACTGTTTTTT CASSLTLEEKLFF
TRBD2 NA TRBJ2-2 TRBV4-3 TGCGCCAGCAGCCAAGTGGCTAGCGGGGGGGCCTTGGAGCTGTTTTTT CASSQVASGGALELFF
TRBD1 NA TRBJ2-3 TRBV9 TGTGCCAGCAGCGCCCCGACAGGGTCAGGCACAGATACGCAGTATTTT CASSAPTGSGTDTQYF
TRBD2 NA TRBJ2-2 TRBV5-4 TGTGCCAGCAGCTTGCCCGGGACTAGCGGGGGTGGCACCGGGGAGCTGTTTTTT CASSLPGTSGGGTGELFF
TRBD1 NA TRBJ1-1 TRBV7-9 TGTGCCAGCAGCTTAGAGGGCAGGGGGCTGACTGAAGCTTTCTTT CASSLEGRGLTEAFF
NA NA TRBJ2-3 TRBV28 TGTGCCAGCATCTCCCTTAAGGTCCCAAGGACAGATACGCAGTATTTT CASISLKVPRTDTQYF
NA NA TRBJ1-2 TRBV11-2 TGTGCCAGCAGCTTAGTTACAGCTTCTAACTATGGCTACACCTTC CASSLVTASNYGYTF
NA NA TRBJ1-6 TRBV2 TGTGCCAGCAGTGAAGGTGGAGGTGTTTCACCCCTCCACTTT CASSEGGGVSPLHF
NA NA TRBJ2-6 TRBV4-3 TGCGCCAGCAGCCAAAGGGACTCTGGGGCCAACGTCCTGACTTTC CASSQRDSGANVLTF
NA NA TRBJ2-7 TRBV2 TGTGCCAGCAGTGATCGGGGGCTGTTGTGGGAGCAGTACTTC CASSDRGLLWEQYF
TRBD1 NA TRBJ1-1 TRBV20-1 TGCAGTGCCCTCCGGGACAGGGCGGCTTTCTTT CSALRDRAAFF
NA NA TRBJ1-2 TRBV5-1 TGCGCCAGCAGCTTGGTAGGGGCTGGCTACACCTTC CASSLVGAGYTF
TRBD1 NA TRBJ2-7 TRBV7-9 TGTGCCAGCAGCCTCCGGGACAGGGTCTACGAGCAGTACTTC CASSLRDRVYEQYF
NA NA TRBJ1-3 TRBV6-4 TGTGCCAGCCGGGCGGAGCCCTCTGGAAACACCATATATTTT CASRAEPSGNTIYF
NA once TRBJ1-2 TRBV2 TGTGCCAGCAGTCAAGGGCCTCGGGAGGGCTACACCTTC CASSQGPREGYTF
NA NA TRBJ2-3 TRBV27 TGTGCCAGCAGTTTAGGGTGGGATACGCAGTATTTT CASSLGWDTQYF
NA once TRBJ1-2 TRBV6-5 TGTGCCAGCAACTACAAAATGGGACGGCTCTTCTTC CASNYKMGRLFF
NA NA TRBJ2-7 TRBV12-3/TRBV12-4 TGTGCCAGCAGTTTCTACGAGCAGTACTTC CASSFYEQYF
NA NA TRBJ2-2 TRBV12-3/TRBV12-4 TGTGCCAGCGGGGGGAACACCGGGGAGCTGTTTTTT CASGGNTGELFF